These T cell receptor beta chains were read from a single sample in a study of PD-1 blockade in classical Hodgkin lymphoma. The table came from immunoSEQ multiplex PCR; TCRdb's copy has only in-frame clones and leaves some out. The table shows fewer than 25,000 clones, with just over 85% occurring only once. Sequencing used peripheral blood mononuclear cells (PBMCs), obtained before the second cycle of nivolumab. The origin of the receptors is a human donor with classical Hodgkin lymphoma. CDR3s include the opening cysteine and the closing phenylalanine or tryptophan. Fields, in order: D gene, clone size, J gene, V gene, CDR3 protein, CDR3 DNA. D genes are given only for firm matches. Clone size is not always given. Where it is, it says once, few, many or a class for expanded clones.

D gene: .; clone size: .; J gene: TRBJ2-7; V gene: TRBV28; CDR3 protein: CASTPPRGKQYF; CDR3 DNA: TGTGCCAGCACCCCACCGAGGGGGAAGCAGTACTTC
D gene: .; clone size: .; J gene: TRBJ1-5; V gene: TRBV6-1; CDR3 protein: CASSDSSNQPQHF; CDR3 DNA: TGTGCCAGCAGTGACAGTAGCAATCAGCCCCAGCATTTT
D gene: TRBD1; clone size: .; J gene: TRBJ1-3; V gene: TRBV7-2; CDR3 protein: CASSWGQGAGNTIYF; CDR3 DNA: TGTGCCAGCAGCTGGGGACAGGGTGCTGGAAACACCATATATTTT
D gene: TRBD1; clone size: .; J gene: TRBJ2-7; V gene: TRBV5-1; CDR3 protein: CASSPQGAVYEQYF; CDR3 DNA: TGCGCCAGCAGCCCACAGGGGGCGGTCTACGAGCAGTACTTC
D gene: .; clone size: .; J gene: TRBJ1-5; V gene: TRBV5-1; CDR3 protein: CASSTMDSFNQPQHF; CDR3 DNA: TGCGCCAGCAGCACGATGGACAGTTTCAATCAGCCCCAGCATTTT
D gene: .; clone size: .; J gene: TRBJ2-1; V gene: TRBV7-3; CDR3 protein: CASSLRGTVPYNEQFF; CDR3 DNA: TGTGCCAGCAGCTTACGGGGAACAGTACCCTACAATGAGCAGTTCTTC
D gene: .; clone size: few; J gene: TRBJ1-2; V gene: TRBV7-9; CDR3 protein: CASTPQSMNYGYTF; CDR3 DNA: TGTGCCAGCACCCCACAGAGTATGAACTATGGCTACACCTTC
D gene: .; clone size: .; J gene: TRBJ1-5; V gene: TRBV5-1; CDR3 protein: CASSSGPGADQPQHF; CDR3 DNA: TGCGCCAGCAGCTCGGGCCCGGGGGCCGATCAGCCCCAGCATTTT
D gene: .; clone size: .; J gene: TRBJ1-1; V gene: TRBV21-1; CDR3 protein: CASSQGEGIMNTEAFF; CDR3 DNA: TGTGCCAGCAGCCAAGGGGAGGGGATCATGAACACTGAAGCTTTCTTT
D gene: .; clone size: once; J gene: TRBJ1-1; V gene: TRBV6-6; CDR3 protein: CASSRTGIEAFF; CDR3 DNA: TGTGCCAGCAGTCGTACAGGGATTGAAGCTTTCTTT
D gene: .; clone size: .; J gene: TRBJ2-3; V gene: TRBV9; CDR3 protein: CASRPPGGQTDTQYF; CDR3 DNA: TGTGCCAGCAGACCTCCCGGGGGACAAACAGATACGCAGTATTTT
D gene: .; clone size: .; J gene: TRBJ1-2; V gene: TRBV7-2; CDR3 protein: CASSLEMGSLRKGYTF; CDR3 DNA: TGTGCCAGCAGCTTAGAGATGGGCAGTCTCCGTAAAGGCTACACCTTC
D gene: .; clone size: .; J gene: TRBJ1-6; V gene: TRBV7-8; CDR3 protein: CASSLESANSPLHF; CDR3 DNA: TGTGCCAGCAGCTTAGAGTCAGCTAATTCACCCCTCCACTTT
D gene: .; clone size: .; J gene: TRBJ2-7; V gene: TRBV5-1; CDR3 protein: CASSPLGLTYEQYF; CDR3 DNA: TGCGCCAGCAGCCCCCTAGGACTGACCTACGAGCAGTACTTC
D gene: TRBD2; clone size: .; J gene: TRBJ2-1; V gene: TRBV4-1; CDR3 protein: CASSWNPRTSGGATGRNEQFF; CDR3 DNA: TGCGCCAGCAGCTGGAACCCCCGGACTAGCGGGGGGGCCACGGGTAGGAATGAGCAGTTCTTC